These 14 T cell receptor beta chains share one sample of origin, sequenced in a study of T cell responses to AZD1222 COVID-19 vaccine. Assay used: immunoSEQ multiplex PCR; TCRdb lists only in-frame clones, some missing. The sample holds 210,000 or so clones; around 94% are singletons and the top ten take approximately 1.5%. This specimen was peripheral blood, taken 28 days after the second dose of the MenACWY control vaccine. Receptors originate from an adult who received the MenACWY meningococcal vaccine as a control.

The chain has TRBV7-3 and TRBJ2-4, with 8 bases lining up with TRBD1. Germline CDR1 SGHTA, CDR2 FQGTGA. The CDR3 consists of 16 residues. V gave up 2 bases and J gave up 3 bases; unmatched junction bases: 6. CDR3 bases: TGTGCCAGCAGCTTAGTGGCAGGGGGCGGCAAAAACATTCAGTACTTC. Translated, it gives CASSLVAGGGKNIQYF.

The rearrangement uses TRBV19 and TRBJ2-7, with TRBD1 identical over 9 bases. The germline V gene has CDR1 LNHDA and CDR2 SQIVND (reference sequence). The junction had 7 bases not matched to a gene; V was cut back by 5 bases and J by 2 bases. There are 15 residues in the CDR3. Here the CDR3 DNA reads TGTGCCAGTAGTGCCGACAGGGGGGTTCCCTACGAGCAGTACTTC. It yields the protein CASSADRGVPYEQYF.

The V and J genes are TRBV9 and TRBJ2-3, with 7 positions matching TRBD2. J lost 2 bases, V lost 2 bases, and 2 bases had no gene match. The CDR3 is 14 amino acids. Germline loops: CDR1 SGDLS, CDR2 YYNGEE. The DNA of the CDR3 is TGTGCCAGCAGCGTTGCGGGGGACACAGATACGCAGTATTTT. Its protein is CASSVAGDTDTQYF.

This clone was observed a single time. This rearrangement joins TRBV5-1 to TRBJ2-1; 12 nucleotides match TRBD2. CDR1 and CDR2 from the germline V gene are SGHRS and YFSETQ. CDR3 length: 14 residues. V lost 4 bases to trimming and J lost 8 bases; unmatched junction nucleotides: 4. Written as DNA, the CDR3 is TGCGCCAGCAGCCTGGGACTAGCGGGCGATGAGCAGTTCTTC. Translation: CASSLGLAGDEQFF.

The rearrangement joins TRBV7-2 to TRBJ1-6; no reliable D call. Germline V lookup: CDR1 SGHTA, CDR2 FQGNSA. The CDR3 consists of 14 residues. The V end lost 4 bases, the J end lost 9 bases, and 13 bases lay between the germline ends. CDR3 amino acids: CASSSSPVTSPLHF. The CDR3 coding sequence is TGTGCCAGCAGCTCCTCACCGGTTACTTCACCCCTCCACTTT.

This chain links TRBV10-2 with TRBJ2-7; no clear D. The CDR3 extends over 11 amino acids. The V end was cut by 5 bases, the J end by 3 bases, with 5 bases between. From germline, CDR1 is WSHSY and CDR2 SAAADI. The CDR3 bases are TGCGCCAGCAGTCCAAACTACGAGCAGTACTTC. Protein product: CASSPNYEQYF.

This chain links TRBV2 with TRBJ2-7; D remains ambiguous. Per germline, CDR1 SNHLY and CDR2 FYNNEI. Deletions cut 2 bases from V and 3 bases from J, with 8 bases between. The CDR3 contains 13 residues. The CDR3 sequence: CASSESVGYEQYF. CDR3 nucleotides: TGTGCCAGCAGTGAAAGCGTCGGCTACGAGCAGTACTTC.

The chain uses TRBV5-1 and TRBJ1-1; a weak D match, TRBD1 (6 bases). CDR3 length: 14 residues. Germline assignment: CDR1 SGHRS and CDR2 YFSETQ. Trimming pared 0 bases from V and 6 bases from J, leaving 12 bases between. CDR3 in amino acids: CASSLDGGGSEAFF. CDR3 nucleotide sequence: TGCGCCAGCAGCTTGGATGGGGGCGGATCTGAAGCTTTCTTT.

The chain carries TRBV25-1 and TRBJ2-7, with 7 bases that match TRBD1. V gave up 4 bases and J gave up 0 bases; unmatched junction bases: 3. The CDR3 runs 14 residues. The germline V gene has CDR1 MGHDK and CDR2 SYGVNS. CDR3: CASSGRDSSYEQYF. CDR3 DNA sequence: TGTGCCAGCAGTGGCCGGGACAGCTCCTACGAGCAGTACTTC.

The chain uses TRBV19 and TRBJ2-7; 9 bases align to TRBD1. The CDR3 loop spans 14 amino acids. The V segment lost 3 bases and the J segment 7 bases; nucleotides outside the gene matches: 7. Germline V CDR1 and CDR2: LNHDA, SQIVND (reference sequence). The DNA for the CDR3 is TGTGCCAGTAGTATTGGGACAGGGCTTCGAGAGCAGTACTTC. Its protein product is CASSIGTGLREQYF. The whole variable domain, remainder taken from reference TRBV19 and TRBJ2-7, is DGGITQSPKYLFRKEGQNVTLSCEQNLNHDAMYWYRQDPGQGLRLIYYSQIVNDFQKGDIAEGYSVSREKKESFPLTVTSAQKNPTAFYLCASSIGTGLREQYFGPGTRLTVT.

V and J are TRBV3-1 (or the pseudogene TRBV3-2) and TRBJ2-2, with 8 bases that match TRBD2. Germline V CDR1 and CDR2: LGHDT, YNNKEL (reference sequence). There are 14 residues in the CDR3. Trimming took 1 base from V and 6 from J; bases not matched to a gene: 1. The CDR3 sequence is CASSQALAAGELFF. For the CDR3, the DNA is TGTGCCAGCAGCCAAGCACTAGCGGCCGGGGAGCTGTTTTTT.

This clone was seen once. The CDR3 DNA sequence: TGTGCCAGCAGCTTAGGCCCAGATTATAACACTGAAGCTTTCTTT. Its protein product is CASSLGPDYNTEAFF. V and J are TRBV13 and TRBJ1-1; D is ambiguous. V gave up 0 bases and J gave up 2 bases, with 10 bases separating them. Germline lookup yields CDR1 PRHDT and CDR2 FYEKMQ (reference sequence). The CDR3 sequence is 15 residues long.

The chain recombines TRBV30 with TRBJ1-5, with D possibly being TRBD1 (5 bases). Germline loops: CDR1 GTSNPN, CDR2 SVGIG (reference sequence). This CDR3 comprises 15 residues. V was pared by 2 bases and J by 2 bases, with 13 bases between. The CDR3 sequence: CAWSPGNLGNQPQHF. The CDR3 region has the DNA TGTGCCTGGAGTCCAGGGAATTTAGGCAATCAGCCCCAGCATTTT.

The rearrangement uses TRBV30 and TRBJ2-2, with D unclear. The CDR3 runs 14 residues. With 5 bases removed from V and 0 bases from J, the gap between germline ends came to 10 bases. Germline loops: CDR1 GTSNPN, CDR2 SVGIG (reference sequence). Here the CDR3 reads CAWGRTANTGELFF. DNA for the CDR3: TGTGCCTGGGGACGGACCGCGAACACCGGGGAGCTGTTTTTT.